These 20 T cell receptor beta chains were all obtained from the same sample, sequenced in a study of T cell responses to AZD1222 COVID-19 vaccine (dated by TCRdb to the early 2020s). Per the publication, the time point label means: baseline before first vaccination. The treatment or condition tag for this specimen amounts to: meningococcal conjugate vaccine given as trial control. The library was made by the immunoSEQ multiplex PCR assay. This immuneACCESS table, as held by TCRdb, lists in-frame sequences with V and J called but not all clones. Of the missing ones, under half trace to an unresolved V gene in checked studies; the others have no known cause. For this sample the table gives about 120,000 clones, of which about nine tenths were detected only once. The top ten clonotypes cover around a sixth of the sample. The sequences come from peripheral blood, collected on day 0 of MenACWY control vaccination. The receptors originated from an adult in good health.

This clone has only a few counts. A read error may produce the germline difference seen at one junction end. The gene calls are TRBV2 and TRBJ2-7, with D tentatively TRBD1 (6 bases). The CDR3 sequence is 12 residues long. Per the germline V gene, CDR1 is SNHLY and CDR2 is FYNNEI. The CDR3 DNA reads TGTGCCAGCAGTGCAAGGGGGAGCGGCACACGCTTC. Its protein product is CASSARGSGTRF.

The chain employs TRBV28 and TRBJ1-6; TRBD1 might be the D (6 bases). Germline loops: CDR1 MDHEN, CDR2 SYDVKM. The CDR3 has 16 residues. Trimming left V 7 bases short and J 11 bases short, with 24 bases between. CDR3 residues: CASTFLPGGLRAPLHF. The DNA for the CDR3 is TGTGCCAGCACCTTCCTCCCGGGGGGCCTACGTGCACCCCTCCACTTT.

The chain employs TRBV9 and TRBJ2-7; D is uncertain. Germline-derived CDR1 and CDR2 are SGDLS and YYNGEE. V lost 3 bases to trimming and J lost 6 bases, with 7 bases between them. The CDR3 has 11 residues. The chain's CDR3 is CASSDLVEQYF. In nucleotides, the CDR3 is TGTGCCAGCAGCGACCTCGTCGAGCAGTACTTC.

The CDR3: CASSDRGPGTDTQYF. Written as DNA, the CDR3 is TGTGCCAGCAGCGACCGGGGTCCAGGGACAGATACGCAGTATTTT. The V gene is TRBV3-1 (or the pseudogene TRBV3-2), the J gene TRBJ2-3; D may correspond to TRBD1 or TRBD2 (5 bases each). The CDR3 loop spans 15 amino acids. V lost 5 bases and J lost 3, with 15 bases in between. Germline loops: CDR1 LGHDT, CDR2 YNNKEL (reference sequence).

This clone has more than one count but fewer than ten. V usage is TRBV28 and J usage is TRBJ2-7; D possibly corresponds to TRBD2 (6 bases). The V gene's germline CDR1 is MDHEN and CDR2 SYDVKM. This CDR3 spans 12 amino acids. Trimming stripped 5 bases from V and 6 bases from J, with 11 bases between. CDR3 coding DNA: TGTGCCAGCAGTGGAGGGCCTTTCGAGCAGTACTTC. Translation gives CASSGGPFEQYF.

This chain uses TRBV30 with TRBJ1-1, with a tentative D call TRBD1 (6 bases). Germline values: CDR1 GTSNPN, CDR2 SVGIG (reference sequence). Between the trimmed V and J ends, which lost 3 bases and 1 base, there was a span of 15 bases. The length of the CDR3 is 15 residues. CDR3 sequence (DNA): TGTGCCTGGAGCACAGGGTTTGTGGGGAACACTGAAGCTTTCTTT. Translation gives CAWSTGFVGNTEAFF.

The genes are TRBV29-1 and TRBJ1-1, with D possibly matching TRBD1 (5 bases). V lost 0 bases to trimming and J lost 3 bases, with 11 bases between them. This CDR3 contains 14 residues. Germline CDR1 and CDR2: SQVTM and ANQGSEA. CDR3 region: CSVEEGVRDTEAFF. The CDR3 bases are TGCAGCGTTGAAGAGGGGGTCAGAGACACTGAAGCTTTCTTT.

V usage is TRBV19 and J usage is TRBJ2-6, with D perhaps given as TRBD1 or TRBD2 (5 bases each). V was pared by 8 bases and J by 0 bases, with 14 bases between. The CDR3 has 16 amino acids. CDR1 and CDR2 from the germline V gene are LNHDA and SQIVND (reference sequence). CDR3 DNA: TGTGCCAGTGGCCGGGACGCATCCTCTGGGGCCAACGTCCTGACTTTC. It translates to CASGRDASSGANVLTF.

In its sample, this clone is medium-sized (0.01 to 0.1%). The chain uses TRBV11-2 and TRBJ2-3; possible D gene TRBD2, 6 bases. V gave up 8 bases and J gave up 3 bases, with 9 bases separating them. Germline assignment: CDR1 SGHAT and CDR2 FQNNGV. The CDR3 consists of 12 residues. The CDR3, as DNA: TGTGCCAGCTCAGGGAGGACAGATACGCAGTATTTT. Its protein product is CASSGRTDTQYF.

The chain employs TRBV10-3 and TRBJ2-1; perhaps TRBD2 as D (6 bases). The CDR3 totals 13 residues. Trimming shortened V by 4 bases and J by 5 bases, and 9 bases separated the two germline ends. Germline assignment: CDR1 ENHRY and CDR2 SYGVKD. The chain's CDR3 is CAISGDLHNEQFF. CDR3 DNA: TGTGCCATCAGTGGGGACTTGCACAATGAGCAGTTCTTC.

V usage is TRBV6-2 or TRBV6-3 and J usage is TRBJ1-1, with TRBD1 as a possible D gene (5 bases). Trimming removed 5 bases from V and 11 bases from J, with 21 bases in between. The CDR3 has 14 residues. In germline, CDR1 is MNHEY, CDR2 SVGEGT. The CDR3 DNA is TGTGCCAGCAGTCTCCGGGACGCTAAGGAAACGGCTTTCTTT. Translating gives CASSLRDAKETAFF.

This chain uses TRBV20-1 with TRBJ2-7, with D maybe TRBD1 (6 bases). The CDR3 is 15 amino acids. The V gene's germline CDR1 is DFQATT and CDR2 SNEGSKA (reference sequence). V lost 3 bases and J lost 5, with 20 bases in between. The chain's CDR3 is CSASLLGQGSNEQYF. The CDR3 DNA follows: TGCAGTGCTAGTCTTCTGGGGCAGGGGAGCAACGAGCAGTACTTC.

This sequence joins TRBV18 and TRBJ2-7; TRBD1 matches 11 bases. With 0 bases clipped from V and 5 bases from J, the junction kept 3 bases outside the gene matches. Germline loops: CDR1 KGHSH, CDR2 LQKENI. CDR3 length: 15 residues. The CDR3 sequence is CASSPPGQGGHEQYF. As DNA, the CDR3 is TGTGCCAGCTCACCACCGGGACAGGGGGGCCACGAGCAGTACTTC. Filled out from reference TRBV18 and TRBJ2-7, the complete variable domain reads NAGVMQNPRHLVRRRGQEARLRCSPMKGHSHVYWYRQLPEEGLKFMVYLQKENIIDESGMPKERFSAEFPKEGPSILRIQQVVRGDSAAYFCASSPPGQGGHEQYFGPGTRLTVT.

The V gene is TRBV5-1, the J gene TRBJ1-4, with D maybe TRBD1 (5 bases). This CDR3 has 16 amino acids. V lost 0 bases, J lost 0 bases, and 9 bases lay in between. Per the germline V gene, CDR1 is SGHRS and CDR2 is YFSETQ. Written as DNA, the CDR3 is TGCGCCAGCAGCTTGGCCGGGGGAGCAACTAATGAAAAACTGTTTTTT. Translation: CASSLAGGATNEKLFF.

This clone was counted only a few times. The chain has TRBV28 and TRBJ1-2; D is perhaps TRBD1 (6 bases). The germline CDR1 and CDR2 sequences are MDHEN and SYDVKM. The CDR3 has 17 amino acids. V shed 1 base and J shed 3 bases, with 18 bases lying between them. The CDR3 bases are TGTGCCAGCAGTTTATCCCGAGGCAGGGGCCCTTACTATGGCTACACCTTC. It translates to CASSLSRGRGPYYGYTF.

The V gene is TRBV10-2, the J gene TRBJ1-2; D perhaps matches TRBD1 (5 bases). The CDR3 runs to 12 residues. V lost 7 bases and J lost 7, with 13 bases in between. Germline V CDR1 and CDR2: WSHSY, SAAADI. This CDR3 reads CASNTQGGGYTF. CDR3 coding DNA: TGCGCCAGCAATACCCAGGGCGGTGGCTACACCTTC.

The rearrangement links TRBV19 to TRBJ1-5; D not resolved. The CDR3 extends over 15 amino acids. V lost 2 bases, J lost 5 bases, and 13 bases lay in between. Germline assignment: CDR1 LNHDA and CDR2 SQIVND (reference sequence). Here the CDR3 DNA reads TGTGCCAGTAGTATATTGCTGCGGGGAGATCAGCCCCAGCATTTT. Translated: CASSILLRGDQPQHF.

The chain carries TRBV2 and TRBJ1-2; D unclear. The length of the CDR3 is 13 residues. Per germline, CDR1 SNHLY and CDR2 FYNNEI. Trimming took 4 bases from V and 8 from J, leaving 14 bases between them. The DNA for the CDR3 is TGTGCCAGCAGTGGATCCCCCCAAGGGGGCTACACCTTC. Protein product: CASSGSPQGGYTF.

The rearrangement uses TRBV7-9 and TRBJ2-7, with D possibly TRBD1 on 5 matching bases. Trimming removed 6 bases at V and 2 bases at J, with 14 bases between. There are 14 residues in the CDR3. Germline CDR1 is SEHNR and CDR2 is FQNEAQ (reference sequence). The CDR3 DNA reads as TGTGCCAGCAGTCCTTTGGACACCGCCTACGAGCAGTACTTC. Translating it yields CASSPLDTAYEQYF.

This sequence joins TRBV28 and TRBJ1-2, with D uncertain. V was clipped by 4 bases and J by 4 bases, with 25 bases between them. CDR1 is MDHEN, CDR2 SYDVKM, per germline. This CDR3 is built from 18 residues. CDR3: CASSSIGARRTVIYGYTF. For the CDR3, the DNA is TGTGCCAGCAGTTCGATCGGTGCGAGACGGACGGTTATCTATGGCTACACCTTC.